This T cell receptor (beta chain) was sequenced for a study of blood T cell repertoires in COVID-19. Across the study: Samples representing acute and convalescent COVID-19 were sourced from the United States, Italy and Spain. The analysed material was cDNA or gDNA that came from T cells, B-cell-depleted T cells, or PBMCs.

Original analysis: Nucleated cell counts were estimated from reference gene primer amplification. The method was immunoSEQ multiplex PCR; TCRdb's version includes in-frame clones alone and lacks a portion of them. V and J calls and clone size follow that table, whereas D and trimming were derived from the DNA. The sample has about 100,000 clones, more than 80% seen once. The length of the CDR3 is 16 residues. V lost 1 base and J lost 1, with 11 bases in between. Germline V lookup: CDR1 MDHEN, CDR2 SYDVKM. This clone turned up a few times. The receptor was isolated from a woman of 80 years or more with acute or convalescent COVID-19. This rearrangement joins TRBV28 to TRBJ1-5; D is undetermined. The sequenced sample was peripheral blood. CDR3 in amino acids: CASSLLSSISNQPQHF. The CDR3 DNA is TGTGCCAGCAGTTTATTAAGTAGCATCAGCAATCAGCCCCAGCATTTT.